This record covers a single T cell receptor (beta chain). Its antigen is unknown. PCR primers comprised 60 Vbeta and 13 Jbeta primers. Method: immunoSEQ multiplex PCR; TCRdb's copy keeps in-frame clones and lacks some. The repertoire consists of about 190,000 clones, with roughly 75% occurring once and the leading ten covering approximately 5%. The data stem from a study of cytomegalovirus exposure and HLA in healthy donors. Study-wide points: Cytomegalovirus association was listed for about 150 TCR beta chains. The HLA-A and HLA-B alleles of most subjects were reportedly predicted accurately from TCR beta sequences. The likely origin of a cluster of highly shared sequence variants was a sequencing artifact.

Healthy individuals who donated bone marrow served as the donors. Germline V gene sequence: CDR1 LNHDA, CDR2 SQIVND (reference sequence). The ends were cut back, 7 bases at V and 3 bases at J, with 11 bases in the middle. The CDR3 loop spans 13 amino acids. J is TRBJ2-3 and V is TRBV19; a possible D gene is TRBD1 (5 bases). The clonotype originates from a man aged 25 to 45 in good health and CMV-seropositive. Source material: PBMCs. CDR3 sequence: CASNGRVTDTQYF. As DNA, the CDR3 is TGTGCCAGTAACGGCAGGGTAACAGATACGCAGTATTTT.